The 30 T cell receptor beta chains reported below all come from one sample, sequenced in a study of cytomegalovirus exposure and HLA in healthy donors. A multiplex PCR was run with 60 Vbeta primers and 13 Jbeta primers. Assay: immunoSEQ multiplex PCR; the TCRdb copy retains only in-frame clones and omits some. The repertoire holds 200,000 to 250,000 clones, with approximately 82% as singletons. The sample taken for sequencing was PBMCs. These receptors were collected from a male donor in good health and CMV-seronegative.

The chain couples TRBV6-5 to TRBJ2-7; D might be TRBD1 (5 bases). Trimming took 2 bases from V and 1 from J, leaving 12 bases between them. There are 15 residues in the CDR3. The germline V gene has CDR1 MNHEY and CDR2 SVGAGI. The CDR3 nucleotides are TGTGCCAGCAGTTACGGGCAGGGCGGTTCCTACGAGCAGTACTTC. It codes for CASSYGQGGSYEQYF.

The V and J genes are TRBV2 and TRBJ1-4; D gene unclear. Trimming shortened V by 8 bases and J by 5 bases, and 9 bases separated the two germline ends. CDR3 length equals 12 residues. Germline-derived CDR1 and CDR2 are SNHLY and FYNNEI. CDR3 bases: TGTGCCAGCCGGAGGGAGAATGAAAAACTGTTTTTT. Translated, it gives CASRRENEKLFF.

Note on this clone: The junction differs from germline at one of its ends, possibly a read error. The chain employs TRBV7-9 and TRBJ2-7; 11 nucleotides line up with TRBD2. This CDR3 is 16 amino acids long. Germline V lookup: CDR1 SEHNR, CDR2 FQNEAQ (reference sequence). CDR3 nucleotides: TGTTCCAGCAGCTTCTTTGGGGGACTAGCGGACCACGAGCAGTACTTC. It is translated as CSSSFFGGLADHEQYF.

The V and J genes are TRBV14 and TRBJ1-1; possible D gene TRBD1, 6 bases. This CDR3 has 16 residues. Trimming shortened V by 0 bases and J by 0 bases, and 11 bases separated the two germline ends. Per germline, CDR1 SGHDN and CDR2 FVKESK. Here the CDR3 reads CASSQDGGLLNTEAFF. Here the CDR3 DNA reads TGTGCCAGCAGCCAAGATGGGGGCCTCTTGAACACTGAAGCTTTCTTT.

The chain has TRBV28 and TRBJ2-7; 12 positions agree with TRBD2. Germline V gives CDR1 MDHEN, CDR2 SYDVKM. CDR3 length equals 16 residues. After removal of 5 bases from V and 3 bases from J, the junction contained 8 bases not matched to a gene. CDR3 in DNA: TGTGCCAGCAGTACCCCTACTAGCGGGAGGCGCTACGAGCAGTACTTC. Residues: CASSTPTSGRRYEQYF.

The chain recombines TRBV27 with TRBJ2-5, with D perhaps TRBD1 (6 bases). The J call may be mistaken, given a closer DNA end match to TRBJ2-7. Germline V lookup: CDR1 MNHEY, CDR2 SMNVEV (reference sequence). CDR3 length: 13 amino acids. The CDR3 here is CASSLAGVYEQYF. The CDR3 coding sequence is TGTGCCAGCAGTTTAGCAGGGGTCTACGAGCAGTACTTC.

The J gene is TRBJ2-7, the V gene TRBV25-1, with TRBD1 matching over 9 bases. The CDR3 is made up of 15 amino acids. Germline-derived CDR1 and CDR2 are MGHDK and SYGVNS. V shed 4 bases, J shed 3 bases, and the junction held 7 bases outside the gene matches. CDR3 nucleotides: TGTGCCAGCAGTGCCATACAGGGGGCCAACTACGAGCAGTACTTC. This codes for CASSAIQGANYEQYF.

The chain joins TRBV5-3 to TRBJ1-2; D unclear. TRBV5-3 is labeled an ORF, and its function is uncertain. The CDR3 has 14 amino acids. V was shortened by 4 bases and J by 2 bases, with 12 bases between the two germline ends. Here the CDR3 DNA reads TGTGCCAGAAGCAATCCACAGTCGAACTATGGCTACACCTTC. Translating gives CARSNPQSNYGYTF.

The V gene is TRBV2, the J gene TRBJ2-5, with 8 bases aligning to TRBD2. The end of the DNA fits TRBJ2-7 better, so the J call may be wrong. Germline CDR1 SNHLY, CDR2 FYNNEI. The CDR3 covers 16 residues. The CDR3 protein is CASSGWLAGGFDEQYF. The CDR3 DNA reads TGTGCCAGCAGTGGTTGGCTAGCGGGCGGATTTGACGAGCAGTACTTC.

This CDR3 reads CASSSTGFNNSPLHF. In DNA form, the CDR3 reads TGTGCCAGCAGCTCAACAGGGTTTAATAATTCACCCCTCCACTTT. This chain joins TRBV7-9 and TRBJ1-6, with D maybe TRBD1 (6 bases). Trimming removed 4 bases at V and 5 bases at J, with 12 bases between. Germline CDR1 reads SEHNR; CDR2 reads FQNEAQ (reference sequence). This CDR3 contains 15 residues. The whole variable domain, remainder taken from reference TRBV7-9 and TRBJ1-6, is DTGVSQNPRHKITKRGQNVTFRCDPISEHNRLYWYRQTLGQGPEFLTYFQNEAQLEKSRLLSDRFSAERPKGSFSTLEIQRTEQGDSAMYLCASSSTGFNNSPLHFGNGTRLTVT.

The chain couples TRBV7-9 to TRBJ1-1, with D uncertain. The V and J ends lost 1 base and 4 bases respectively, with 7 bases between them. Germline values: CDR1 SEHNR, CDR2 FQNEAQ (reference sequence). CDR3 length: 13 residues. Here the CDR3 DNA reads TGTGCCAGCAGCTTAGTAAGAGGCACTGAAGCTTTCTTT. Its protein product is CASSLVRGTEAFF.

This clone was detected once. This chain connects TRBV6-4 to TRBJ2-1, with TRBD2 matching over 7 bases. Germline CDR1 MRHNA, CDR2 SNTAGT. The CDR3 spans 15 residues. Trimming cost V 3 bases and J 4 bases; bases outside gene matches: 6. CDR3 coding DNA: TGTGCCAGCAGTGAAGGGGTGGGAGGGTACAATGAGCAGTTCTTC. This sequence encodes CASSEGVGGYNEQFF.

This chain connects TRBV5-6 to TRBJ2-7; 8 bases are a match to TRBD1. Germline-derived CDR1 and CDR2 are SGHDT and YYEEEE. With 2 bases clipped from V and 10 bases from J, the junction kept 8 bases outside the gene matches. The CDR3 extends over 13 amino acids. In DNA, the CDR3 is TGTGCCAGCAGCTTAAGGGACAGGCCATACCAGTACTTC. Protein product: CASSLRDRPYQYF.

This chain connects TRBV14 to TRBJ2-7; perhaps TRBD1 as D (5 bases). Trimming stripped 1 base from V and 3 bases from J, with 13 bases between. Germline V gene sequence: CDR1 SGHDN, CDR2 FVKESK. This CDR3 contains 15 residues. Here the CDR3 reads CASSQARGRHYEQYF. CDR3 DNA: TGTGCCAGCAGCCAAGCTAGGGGCCGACACTACGAGCAGTACTTC.

This chain joins TRBV14 and TRBJ1-1, with D unresolved. The CDR3 sequence is 13 residues long. Trimming took off 1 base at V and 11 bases at J, with 14 bases between the two ends. Germline loops: CDR1 SGHDN, CDR2 FVKESK. CDR3 bases: TGTGCCAGCAGCCAAGGTTGGCAGGCTGGGGCTTTCTTT. Residues: CASSQGWQAGAFF.

In this sample, this clone turned up a few times. The gene calls are TRBV9 and TRBJ1-1; the D is unclear. This CDR3 has 13 amino acids. Per germline, CDR1 SGDLS and CDR2 YYNGEE. V shed 0 bases and J shed 0 bases, with 3 bases lying between them. CDR3 coding DNA: TGTGCCAGCAGCGTAGATATGAACACTGAAGCTTTCTTT. Protein sequence: CASSVDMNTEAFF.

J is TRBJ2-3 and V is TRBV10-3, with 12 bases matching TRBD2. CDR3 length: 14 residues. J lost 4 bases, V lost 11 bases, and 7 bases had no gene match. CDR1 and CDR2 (germline): ENHRY, SYGVKD. The CDR3, as DNA: TGTGCCGCCCGACTAGCGGGAGATTCAGATACGCAGTATTTT. This translates into CAARLAGDSDTQYF.

This chain links TRBV5-4 with TRBJ2-1, with D tentatively TRBD1 (6 bases). The V and J ends lost 2 bases and 5 bases respectively, with 14 bases between them. There are 15 residues in the CDR3. Germline V CDR1 and CDR2: SGHNT, YYREEE (reference sequence). The CDR3 reads CASSFVQGGNNEQFF. Written as DNA, the CDR3 is TGTGCCAGCAGCTTTGTACAGGGTGGGAACAATGAGCAGTTCTTC.

This clone occurred once. The chain's CDR3 is CASSRGQGNPGANVLTF. DNA of the CDR3: TGTGCCAGCAGCCGCGGACAGGGGAACCCTGGGGCCAACGTCCTGACTTTC. The chain links TRBV11-3 to TRBJ2-6; TRBD1 aligns across 9 bases. The CDR3 length is 17 residues. CDR1 is SGHNT, CDR2 YENEEA, per germline. V lost 5 bases to trimming and J lost 2 bases; unmatched junction nucleotides: 7.

CDR3 DNA sequence: TGTGCCAGCAGCCCAGGGGGCTCTTACGAGCAGTACTTC. It translates to CASSPGGSYEQYF. The chain has TRBV6-6 and TRBJ2-7; 8 nucleotides align to TRBD1. The trim removed 6 bases at V and 4 bases at J, leaving 5 bases unmatched. CDR3 length: 13 residues. CDR1 and CDR2 from the germline V gene are MNHNY and SVGAGI (reference sequence).

This sequence joins TRBV5-6 and TRBJ1-5; D is perhaps TRBD1 (6 bases). The V end was cut by 0 bases, the J end by 7 bases, with 14 bases between. CDR3 length: 15 amino acids. From germline, CDR1 is SGHDT and CDR2 YYEEEE. The CDR3 nucleotides read TGTGCCAGCAGCTTGGAGGGGGACCCTCAACAGCCCCAGCATTTT. This gives the protein CASSLEGDPQQPQHF.

This sequence joins TRBV5-1 and TRBJ2-2; the match to TRBD2 covers 12 bases. With 4 bases clipped from V and 4 bases from J, the junction kept 2 bases outside the gene matches. The CDR3 spans 15 residues. From germline, CDR1 is SGHRS and CDR2 YFSETQ. The CDR3 reads CASSPGLAGTGELFF. The CDR3 region has the DNA TGCGCCAGCAGCCCGGGACTAGCGGGCACCGGGGAGCTGTTTTTT.

J is TRBJ2-7 and V is TRBV14; 8 nucleotides agree with TRBD1. V dropped 4 bases and J dropped 6; count of bases not matched to a gene: 8. This CDR3 region has 14 residues. CDR1 is SGHDN, CDR2 FVKESK, per germline. The CDR3 region has the DNA TGTGCCAGCAGCCGTGGAGCAGGGGGCAGCGAGCAGTACTTC. It translates to CASSRGAGGSEQYF.

The CDR3 DNA reads as TGTGCCAGCAGCTTCTCGCGGGGTACCTACGAGCAGTACTTC. Translating gives CASSFSRGTYEQYF. This chain joins TRBV5-6 and TRBJ2-7, with D tentatively TRBD2 (6 bases). V dropped 2 bases and J dropped 2 bases, with 11 bases sitting between them. This CDR3 has 14 residues. Germline V lookup: CDR1 SGHDT, CDR2 YYEEEE.

J is TRBJ1-6 and V is TRBV27; perhaps TRBD1 as D (6 bases). V shed 6 bases and J shed 3 bases, with 21 bases lying between them. Germline V gene data show CDR1 as MNHEY and CDR2 as SMNVEV (reference sequence). The CDR3 consists of 18 residues. The CDR3 spells CASSLGNYRANYNSPLHF. CDR3 in DNA: TGTGCCAGCAGCTTGGGAAACTACAGGGCGAACTATAATTCACCCCTCCACTTT.

The V gene is TRBV6-1, the J gene TRBJ1-2, with TRBD1 matching over 11 bases. There are 15 residues in the CDR3. From germline, CDR1 is MNHNS and CDR2 SASEGT. V was clipped by 8 bases and J by 4 bases; unmatched bases: 9. CDR3 residues: CASWDRGAPFYGYTF. The CDR3 DNA reads as TGTGCCAGCTGGGACAGGGGGGCCCCCTTCTATGGCTACACCTTC.

The CDR3 loop is CASSPGKQDYGYTF. The CDR3, as DNA: TGTGCCAGCTCCCCCGGTAAACAGGACTATGGCTACACCTTC. The V and J genes are TRBV18 and TRBJ1-2, with D perhaps TRBD1 (5 bases). Germline loops: CDR1 KGHSH, CDR2 LQKENI. The length of the CDR3 is 14 residues. V gave up 6 bases and J gave up 3 bases, with 14 bases separating them.

This clone occurred a few times. The J gene is TRBJ1-2, the V gene TRBV5-1; TRBD1 might be the D (5 bases). CDR3 length equals 11 residues. CDR1 is SGHRS and CDR2 is YFSETQ in the germline V gene. Trimming removed 10 bases at V and 8 bases at J, with 15 bases between. CDR3 loop: CASKGVGGYTF. The CDR3 DNA reads TGCGCCTCCAAAGGGGTGGGCGGCTACACCTTC.

The CDR3 region is CASSLDGAGVHEQYF. The CDR3 region has the DNA TGTGCCAGCAGCTTGGACGGAGCGGGAGTCCACGAGCAGTACTTC. This rearrangement joins TRBV5-6 to TRBJ2-7; 8 bases map to TRBD2. Per the germline V gene, CDR1 is SGHDT and CDR2 is YYEEEE. The CDR3 is 15 amino acids. The V segment lost 0 bases and the J segment 5 bases; nucleotides outside the gene matches: 7.

This chain uses TRBV6-5 with TRBJ2-2, with D tentatively TRBD1 (7 bases). V was clipped by 7 bases and J by 5 bases, with 17 bases between them. The CDR3 length is 15 residues. Per germline, CDR1 MNHEY and CDR2 SVGAGI. The CDR3 DNA follows: TGTGCCAGCAAGGCGGCGGCAGGGGGGACCGGGGAGCTGTTTTTT. Protein: CASKAAAGGTGELFF.